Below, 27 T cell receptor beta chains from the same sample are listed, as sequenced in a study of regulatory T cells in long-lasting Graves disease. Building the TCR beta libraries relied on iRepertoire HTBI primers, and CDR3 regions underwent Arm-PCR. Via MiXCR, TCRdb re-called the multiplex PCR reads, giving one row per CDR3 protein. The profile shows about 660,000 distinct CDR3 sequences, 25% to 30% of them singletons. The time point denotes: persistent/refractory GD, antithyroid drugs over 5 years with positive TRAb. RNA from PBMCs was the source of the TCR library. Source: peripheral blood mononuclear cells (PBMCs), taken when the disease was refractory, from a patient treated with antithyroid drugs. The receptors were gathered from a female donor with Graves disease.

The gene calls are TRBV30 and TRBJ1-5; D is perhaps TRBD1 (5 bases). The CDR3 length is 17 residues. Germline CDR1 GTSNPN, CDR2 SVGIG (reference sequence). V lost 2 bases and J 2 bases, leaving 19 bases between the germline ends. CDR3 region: CAWSWGGTPRGNQPQHF. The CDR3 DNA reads TGTGCCTGGAGTTGGGGCGGAACGCCTCGGGGCAATCAGCCCCAGCATTTT.

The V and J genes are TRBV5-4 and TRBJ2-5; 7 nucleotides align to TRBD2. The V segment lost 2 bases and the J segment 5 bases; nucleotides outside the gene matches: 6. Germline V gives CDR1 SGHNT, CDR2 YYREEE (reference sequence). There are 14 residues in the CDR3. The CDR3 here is CASSFSGRRETQYF. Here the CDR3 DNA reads TGTGCCAGCAGCTTTTCCGGGAGGCGGGAGACCCAGTACTTC.

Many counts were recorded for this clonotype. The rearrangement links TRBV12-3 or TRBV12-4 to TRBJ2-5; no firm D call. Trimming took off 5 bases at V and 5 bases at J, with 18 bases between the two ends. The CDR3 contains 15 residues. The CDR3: CASSTGFHGEETQYF. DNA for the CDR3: TGTGCCAGCAGTACCGGGTTCCACGGTGAGGAGACCCAGTACTTC.

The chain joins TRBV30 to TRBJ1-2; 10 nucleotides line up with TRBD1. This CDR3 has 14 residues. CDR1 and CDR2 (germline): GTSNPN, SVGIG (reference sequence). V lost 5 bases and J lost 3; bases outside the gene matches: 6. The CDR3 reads CAWDPGQGYYGYTF. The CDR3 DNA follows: TGTGCCTGGGACCCGGGACAGGGGTACTATGGCTACACCTTC.

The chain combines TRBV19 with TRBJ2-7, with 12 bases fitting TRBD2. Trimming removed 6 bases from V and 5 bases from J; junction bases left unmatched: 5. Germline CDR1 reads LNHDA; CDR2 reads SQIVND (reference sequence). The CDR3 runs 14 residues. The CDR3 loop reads CASSLAGGRNEQYF. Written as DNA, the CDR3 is TGTGCCAGTAGCCTAGCGGGAGGGCGCAACGAGCAGTACTTC.

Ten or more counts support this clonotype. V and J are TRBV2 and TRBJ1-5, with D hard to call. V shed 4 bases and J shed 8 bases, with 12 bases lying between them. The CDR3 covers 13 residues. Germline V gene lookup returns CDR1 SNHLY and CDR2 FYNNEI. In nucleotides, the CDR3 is TGTGCCAGCAGTGGGCGGTGGACGGAGCCCCAGCATTTT. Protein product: CASSGRWTEPQHF.

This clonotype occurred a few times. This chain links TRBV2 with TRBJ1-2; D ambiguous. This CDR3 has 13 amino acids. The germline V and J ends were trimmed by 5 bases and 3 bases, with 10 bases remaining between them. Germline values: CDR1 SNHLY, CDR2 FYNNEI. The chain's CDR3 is CASSSTVYYGYTF. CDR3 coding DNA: TGTGCCAGCAGTTCGACGGTCTACTATGGCTACACCTTC.

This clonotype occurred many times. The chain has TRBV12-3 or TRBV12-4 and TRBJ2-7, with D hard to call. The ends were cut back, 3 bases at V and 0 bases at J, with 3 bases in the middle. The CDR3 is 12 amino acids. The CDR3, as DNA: TGTGCCAGCAGTTTCTTCTCCTACGAGCAGTACTTC. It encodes CASSFFSYEQYF.

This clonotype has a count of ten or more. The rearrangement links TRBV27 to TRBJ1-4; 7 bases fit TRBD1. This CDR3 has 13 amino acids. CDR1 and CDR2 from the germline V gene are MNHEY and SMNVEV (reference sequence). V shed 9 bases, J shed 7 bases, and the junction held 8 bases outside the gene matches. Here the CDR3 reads CASGEGAPEKLFF. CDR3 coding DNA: TGTGCCAGTGGGGAGGGGGCGCCTGAAAAACTGTTTTTT.

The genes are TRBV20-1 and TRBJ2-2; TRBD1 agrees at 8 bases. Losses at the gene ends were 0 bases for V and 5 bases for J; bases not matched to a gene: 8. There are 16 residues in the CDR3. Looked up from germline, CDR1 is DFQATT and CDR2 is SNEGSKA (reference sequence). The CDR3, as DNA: TGCAGTGCTAGAGATGTGCGCACAGGGGGAACCGGGGAGCTGTTTTTT. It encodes CSARDVRTGGTGELFF.

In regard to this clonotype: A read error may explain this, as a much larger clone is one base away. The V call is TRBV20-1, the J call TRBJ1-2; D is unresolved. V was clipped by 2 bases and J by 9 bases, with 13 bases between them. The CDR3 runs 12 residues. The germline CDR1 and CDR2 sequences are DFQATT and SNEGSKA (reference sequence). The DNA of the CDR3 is TGCAGTGCTAGATCAGATGGGTCTAGCTACACCTTC. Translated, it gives CSARSDGSSYTF.

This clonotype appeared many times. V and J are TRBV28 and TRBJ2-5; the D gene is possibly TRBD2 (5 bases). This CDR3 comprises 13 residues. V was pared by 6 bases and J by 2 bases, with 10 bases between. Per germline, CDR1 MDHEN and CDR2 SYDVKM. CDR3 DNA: TGTGCCAGCAGCCTTCCGGGACAAGAGACCCAGTACTTC. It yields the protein CASSLPGQETQYF.

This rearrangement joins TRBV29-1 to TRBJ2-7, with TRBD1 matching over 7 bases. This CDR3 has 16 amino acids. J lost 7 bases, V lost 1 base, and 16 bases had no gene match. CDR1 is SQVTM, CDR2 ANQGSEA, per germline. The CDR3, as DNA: TGCAGCGTTGAAGCGAGATCAGGGACAGCACTTAGTGAGCAGTACTTC. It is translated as CSVEARSGTALSEQYF.

Here the CDR3 reads CASSQEGSLASGLREQYF. The CDR3 region has the DNA TGTGCCAGCAGCCAAGAAGGTAGTTTGGCTAGCGGTTTGCGCGAGCAGTACTTC. J is TRBJ2-7 and V is TRBV3-1; 7 bases fit TRBD2. Unmatched junction bases numbered 17, after V lost 0 bases and J lost 6 bases. This CDR3 spans 18 amino acids. Germline V lookup: CDR1 LGHDT, CDR2 YNNKEL (reference sequence).

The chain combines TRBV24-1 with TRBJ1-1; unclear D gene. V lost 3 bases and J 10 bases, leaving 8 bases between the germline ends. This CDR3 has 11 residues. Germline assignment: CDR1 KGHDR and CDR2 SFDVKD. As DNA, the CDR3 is TGTGCCACCAGTGATAATGGTGCAGCTTTCTTT. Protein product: CATSDNGAAFF.

The DNA of the CDR3 is TGCGCCAGCAGTGATGGGAAGGGGCAGCCCCAGCATTTT. Protein sequence: CASSDGKGQPQHF. The chain has TRBV10-1 and TRBJ1-5; a weak D match, TRBD1 (5 bases). Trimming shortened V by 3 bases and J by 7 bases, and 10 bases separated the two germline ends. This CDR3 is built from 13 residues. Germline loops: CDR1 WNHNN, CDR2 SYGVQD (reference sequence).

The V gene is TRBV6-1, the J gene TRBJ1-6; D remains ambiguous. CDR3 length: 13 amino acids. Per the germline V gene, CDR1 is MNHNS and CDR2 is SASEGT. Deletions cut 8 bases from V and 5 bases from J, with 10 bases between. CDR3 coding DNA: TGTGCCAGCGCGAACAGCGATAATTCACCCCTCCACTTT. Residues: CASANSDNSPLHF.

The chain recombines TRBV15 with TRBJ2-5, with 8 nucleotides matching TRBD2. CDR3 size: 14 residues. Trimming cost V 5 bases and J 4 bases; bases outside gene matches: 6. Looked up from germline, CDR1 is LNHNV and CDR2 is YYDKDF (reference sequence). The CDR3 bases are TGTGCCACCAGCGGACGAACTAGCGGAGAGACCCAGTACTTC. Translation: CATSGRTSGETQYF.

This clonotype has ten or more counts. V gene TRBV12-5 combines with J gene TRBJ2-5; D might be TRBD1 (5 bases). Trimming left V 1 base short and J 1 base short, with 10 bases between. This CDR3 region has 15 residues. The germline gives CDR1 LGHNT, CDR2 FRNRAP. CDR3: CASGLGRAGQETQYF. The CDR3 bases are TGTGCTAGTGGTTTGGGCAGGGCCGGCCAAGAGACCCAGTACTTC. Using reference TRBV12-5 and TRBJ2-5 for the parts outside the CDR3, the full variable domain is DARVTQTPRHKVTEMGQEVTMRCQPILGHNTVFWYRQTMMQGLELLAYFRNRAPLDDSGMPKDRFSAEMPDATLATLKIQPSEPRDSAVYFCASGLGRAGQETQYFGPGTRLLVL.

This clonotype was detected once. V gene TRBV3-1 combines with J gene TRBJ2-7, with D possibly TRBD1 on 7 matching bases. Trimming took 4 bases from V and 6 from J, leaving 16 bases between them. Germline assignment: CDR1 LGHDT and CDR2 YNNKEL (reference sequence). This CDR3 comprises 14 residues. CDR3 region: CASSPGAGGTEQYF. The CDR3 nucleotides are TGTGCCAGCAGCCCCGGGGCAGGGGGGACCGAGCAGTACTTC.

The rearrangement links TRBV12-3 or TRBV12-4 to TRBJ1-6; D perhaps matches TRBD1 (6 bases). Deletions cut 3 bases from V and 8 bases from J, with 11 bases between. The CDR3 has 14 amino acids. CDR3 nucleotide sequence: TGTGCCAGCAGTTTGGCCCCAGGGGATTCACCCCTCCACTTT. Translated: CASSLAPGDSPLHF.

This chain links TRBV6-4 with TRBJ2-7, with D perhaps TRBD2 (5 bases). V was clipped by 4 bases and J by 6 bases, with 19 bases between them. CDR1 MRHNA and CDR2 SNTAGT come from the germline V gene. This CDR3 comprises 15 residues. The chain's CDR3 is CASSAIGAGGVEQYF. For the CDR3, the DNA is TGTGCCAGCAGTGCCATCGGTGCGGGTGGCGTCGAGCAGTACTTC.

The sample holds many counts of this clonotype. CDR3 loop: CASSIVTGRQETQYF. Here the CDR3 DNA reads TGTGCCAGTAGTATAGTGACAGGTCGGCAAGAGACCCAGTACTTC. The chain recombines TRBV19 with TRBJ2-5, with a weak D call TRBD1 (6 bases). Trimming shortened V by 1 base and J by 2 bases, and 11 bases separated the two germline ends. CDR1 is LNHDA and CDR2 is SQIVND in the germline V gene (reference sequence). This CDR3 is 15 amino acids long.

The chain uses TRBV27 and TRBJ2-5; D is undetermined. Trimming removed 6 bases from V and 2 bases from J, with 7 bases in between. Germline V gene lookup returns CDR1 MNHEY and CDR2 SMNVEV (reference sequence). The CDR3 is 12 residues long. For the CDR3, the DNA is TGTGCCAGCAGGGATCTTCAAGAGACCCAGTACTTC. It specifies CASRDLQETQYF.

The CDR3 nucleotides are TGTGCCAGCCGAGACCCAGGGAAAGATGAGCAGTTCTTC. Protein: CASRDPGKDEQFF. The genes are TRBV28 and TRBJ2-1, with a possible D match to TRBD1 (5 bases). The germline V gene has CDR1 MDHEN and CDR2 SYDVKM. V lost 8 bases and J lost 8, with 16 bases in between. The CDR3 spans 13 residues. Drawing the rest from reference TRBV28 and TRBJ2-1, the complete variable domain is DVKVTQSSRYLVKRTGEKVFLECVQDMDHENMFWYRQDPGLGLRLIYFSYDVKMKEKGDIPEGYSVSREKKERFSLILESASTNQTSMYLCASRDPGKDEQFFGPGTRLTVL.

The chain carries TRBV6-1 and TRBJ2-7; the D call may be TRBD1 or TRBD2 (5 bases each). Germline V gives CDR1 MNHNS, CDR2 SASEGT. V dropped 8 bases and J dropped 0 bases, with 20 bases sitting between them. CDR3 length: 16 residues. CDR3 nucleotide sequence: TGTGCCAGCGCTAGGAGACGGACCGGGACCTCCTACGAGCAGTACTTC. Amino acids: CASARRRTGTSYEQYF.

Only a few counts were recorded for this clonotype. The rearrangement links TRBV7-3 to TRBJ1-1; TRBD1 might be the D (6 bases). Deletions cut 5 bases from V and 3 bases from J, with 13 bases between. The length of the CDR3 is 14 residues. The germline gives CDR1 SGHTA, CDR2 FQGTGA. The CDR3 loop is CASSPGTCHTEAFF. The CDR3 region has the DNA TGTGCCAGCAGCCCTGGGACATGTCACACTGAAGCTTTCTTT. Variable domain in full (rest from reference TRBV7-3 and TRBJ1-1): GAGVSQTPSNKVTEKGKYVELRCDPISGHTALYWYRQSLGQGPEFLIYFQGTGAADDSGLPNDRFFAVRPEGSVSTLKIQRTERGDSAVYLCASSPGTCHTEAFFGQGTRLTVV.